This T cell receptor (beta chain) stems from a study of blood T cell repertoires in COVID-19. The data were produced by immunoSEQ multiplex PCR, yet TCRdb's version contains in-frame clones alone and is incomplete. The profile shows about 130,000 clones, 85% of them singletons. The receptor was isolated from an elderly woman with acute or convalescent COVID-19. Source material: peripheral blood.

For the CDR3, the DNA is TGTGCCAGTAAAGGGAGGACACCAGGGGGTCAGCCCCAGCATTTT. It translates to CASKGRTPGGQPQHF. The rearrangement joins TRBV19 to TRBJ1-5, with 7 bases fitting TRBD1. With 7 bases clipped from V and 6 bases from J, the junction kept 12 bases outside the gene matches. Germline V lookup: CDR1 LNHDA, CDR2 SQIVND (reference sequence). This CDR3 contains 15 residues.